This TCR beta chain was obtained from a study of shared T cell receptors in the human thymus. The repertoire was sequenced with immunoSEQ multiplex PCR; TCRdb's copy has only in-frame clones and lacks some. The sample records approximately 490,000 clones, approximately 80% being singletons. V shed 4 bases, J shed 6 bases, and the junction held 7 bases outside the gene matches. The CDR3 is made up of 15 amino acids. Germline CDR1 and CDR2: SGHNT and YENEEA. The same sample was also studied in work on human thymus T cells. That paper adds: Thymic TCR repertoires of unrelated people reportedly overlapped highly.

The receptor comes from a boy in the first two years of life with a congenital heart defect. Source material: thymocytes. The chain carries TRBV11-3 and TRBJ1-5; 9 nucleotides agree with TRBD1. The CDR3 here is CASSWNRGQVQPQHF. The CDR3 DNA sequence: TGTGCCAGCAGCTGGAACAGGGGGCAAGTTCAGCCCCAGCATTTT.